One sample yielded the 16 T cell receptor beta chains listed below, sequenced in a study of T and B cells in COVID-19 patients. TRB rearrangements were amplified by multiplex PCR with BIOMED2 TRB-A/B primers. Each CDR3 protein gets one entry after TCRdb re-called the multiplex PCR reads with MiXCR. Of 13,000 or so distinct CDR3 sequences in the sample, roughly 23% were seen once. Blood genomic DNA input for TRB amplification was roughly 220-500 ng. Sequenced sample: blood. The source is a human donor who had recovered from COVID-19.

The chain is built from TRBV24-1 and TRBJ2-1; possibly TRBD1 or TRBD2 for D (5 bases each). Per the germline V gene, CDR1 is KGHDR and CDR2 is SFDVKD. The CDR3 consists of 14 residues. V lost 4 bases and J 4 bases, leaving 10 bases between the germline ends. CDR3 loop: CATSDVGTYNEQFF. Here the CDR3 DNA reads TGTGCCACCAGTGACGTGGGGACGTACAATGAGCAGTTCTTC.

As for this clonotype: A much larger clone lies a single base off, so this may be a read error. The chain uses TRBV5-6 and TRBJ2-5; TRBD1 aligns across 8 bases. Germline V gene sequence: CDR1 SGHDT, CDR2 YYEEEE. The CDR3 is 16 amino acids. The CDR3: CASSLRLTGGQETKYF. The CDR3 region has the DNA TGTGCCAGCAGCTTGAGGCTAACAGGGGGGCAAGAGACCAAGTACTTC.

The chain is built from TRBV6-5 and TRBJ1-5; D uncertain. The CDR3 covers 12 residues. Trimming took 5 bases from V and 2 from J, leaving 4 bases between them. The germline gives CDR1 MNHEY, CDR2 SVGAGI. CDR3 nucleotides: TGTGCCAGCAGTGTTGGCAATCAGCCCCAGCATTTT. Translated, it gives CASSVGNQPQHF.

This clonotype was picked up a small number of times. V is TRBV7-9 and J is TRBJ2-3; D possibly matches TRBD1 or TRBD2 (6 bases each). This CDR3 spans 15 amino acids. V was clipped by 5 bases and J by 5 bases, with 17 bases between them. Germline CDR1 is SEHNR and CDR2 is FQNEAQ (reference sequence). The CDR3, as DNA: TGTGCCAGCAGCCCCGGGGGCGGACGGGGAGATACGCAGTATTTT. Translated, it gives CASSPGGGRGDTQYF.

This clonotype is termed medium-sized. The rearrangement links TRBV6-4 to TRBJ2-1; 7 bases match TRBD1. CDR3 length: 12 residues. The germline CDR1 and CDR2 sequences are MRHNA and SNTAGT. V dropped 5 bases and J dropped 8; count of bases not matched to a gene: 3. The CDR3 sequence: CASSRQGDEQFF. CDR3 nucleotide sequence: TGTGCCAGCAGTAGACAGGGCGATGAGCAGTTCTTC.

About this clonotype itself: This could be a read error, since a much larger clone is one nucleotide away. V usage is TRBV19 and J usage is TRBJ2-4; possibly TRBD2 for D (7 bases). This CDR3 region has 16 residues. The germline gives CDR1 LNHDA, CDR2 SQIVND (reference sequence). The germline V and J ends were trimmed by 4 bases and 7 bases, with 20 bases remaining between them. This CDR3 is CASSRGSGGGVNIQYF. CDR3 sequence (DNA): TGTGCCAGTAGTAGGGGGAGCGGAGGGGGGGTGAACATTCAGTACTTC.

This clonotype was detected a few times. This chain links TRBV5-1 with TRBJ1-1, with 7 bases identical to TRBD1. The CDR3 runs 14 residues. The V and J ends lost 3 bases and 1 base, in that order; junction bases with no gene match: 3. Germline V gene sequence: CDR1 SGHRS, CDR2 YFSETQ. This chain's CDR3 is CASSSGQPNTEAFF. The CDR3 DNA reads TGCGCCAGCAGCTCGGGACAGCCGAACACTGAAGCTTTCTTT. The whole variable domain, remainder taken from reference TRBV5-1 and TRBJ1-1, is KAGVTQTPRYLIKTRGQQVTLSCSPISGHRSVSWYQQTPGQGLQFLFEYFSETQRNKGNFPGRFSGRQFSNSRSEMNVSTLELGDSALYLCASSSGQPNTEAFFGQGTRLTVV.

The chain uses TRBV5-6 and TRBJ1-1; 12 positions match TRBD1. The CDR3 contains 18 residues. The V segment lost 4 bases and the J segment 1 base; nucleotides outside the gene matches: 11. Germline CDR1 SGHDT, CDR2 YYEEEE. The chain's CDR3 is CASSSGAGTGGPNTEAFF. Written as DNA, the CDR3 is TGTGCCAGCAGCAGTGGGGCCGGGACAGGGGGCCCGAACACTGAAGCTTTCTTT. Full variable domain (outside the CDR3, taken from reference TRBV5-6 and TRBJ1-1): DAGVTQSPTHLIKTRGQQVTLRCSPKSGHDTVSWYQQALGQGPQFIFQYYEEEERQRGNFPDRFSGHQFPNYSSELNVNALLLGDSALYLCASSSGAGTGGPNTEAFFGQGTRLTVV.

This clonotype was seen only a few times. V is TRBV6-1 and J is TRBJ1-1; D ambiguous. The germline gives CDR1 MNHNS, CDR2 SASEGT. The length of the CDR3 is 13 residues. Trimming removed 3 bases from V and 3 bases from J, with 8 bases in between. DNA for the CDR3: TGTGCCAGCAGTGATCAGCAATACACTGAAGCTTTCTTT. Translated: CASSDQQYTEAFF.

The chain has TRBV6-2 or TRBV6-3 and TRBJ2-5; possible D gene TRBD1, 5 bases. Germline values: CDR1 MNHEY, CDR2 SVGEGT. Trimming cost V 2 bases and J 5 bases, with 15 bases left between them. This CDR3 is built from 15 residues. For the CDR3, the DNA is TGTGCCAGCAGTTACCATCAGCAGGGCACGGAGACCCAGTACTTC. Its translation is CASSYHQQGTETQYF.

CDR3 nucleotide sequence: TGCAGTGCTATGAGTCCCGGGACAGGGGTGGGAAACACCATATATTTT. Translating gives CSAMSPGTGVGNTIYF. The chain is built from TRBV20-1 and TRBJ1-3; TRBD1 aligns across 10 bases. The junction had 10 bases not matched to a gene; V was cut back by 4 bases and J by 4 bases. CDR1 is DFQATT and CDR2 is SNEGSKA in the germline V gene (reference sequence). The CDR3 runs 16 residues.

The sample holds a few counts of this clonotype. This rearrangement joins TRBV7-9 to TRBJ1-5; D possibly corresponds to TRBD1 (5 bases). The CDR3 length is 15 residues. The V gene lost 5 bases and the J gene lost 3 bases, with 14 bases spanning the gap. The germline V gene encodes CDR1 SEHNR and CDR2 FQNEAQ (reference sequence). The CDR3 region has the DNA TGTGCCAGCAGCGCCGGACAATTTTCCAATCAGCCCCAGCATTTT. Translation gives CASSAGQFSNQPQHF.

This clonotype ranks as medium-sized (0.01 to 0.1%). V usage is TRBV19 and J usage is TRBJ2-1; 12 nucleotides match TRBD2. This CDR3 comprises 17 residues. J was trimmed by 6 bases and V by 2 bases; bases with no gene match: 8. Germline loops: CDR1 LNHDA, CDR2 SQIVND (reference sequence). The CDR3 region has the DNA TGTGCCAGTAGTATAAAGACTAGCGGGAGATCGTCCAATGAGCAGTTCTTC. Residues: CASSIKTSGRSSNEQFF. Based on the CDR3 plus reference TRBV19 and TRBJ2-1, the full variable domain is DGGITQSPKYLFRKEGQNVTLSCEQNLNHDAMYWYRQDPGQGLRLIYYSQIVNDFQKGDIAEGYSVSREKKESFPLTVTSAQKNPTAFYLCASSIKTSGRSSNEQFFGPGTRLTVL.

This clonotype was observed at least ten times. The V gene is TRBV6-5, the J gene TRBJ1-5; D remains unclear. V gave up 2 bases and J gave up 2 bases, with 7 bases separating them. Per germline, CDR1 MNHEY and CDR2 SVGAGI. The CDR3 sequence is 14 residues long. The CDR3 bases are TGTGCCAGCAGTTACGGTACAGGCAATCAGCCCCAGCATTTT. The encoded protein is CASSYGTGNQPQHF.

This chain uses TRBV20-1 with TRBJ1-1, with D maybe TRBD1 (6 bases). Germline V CDR1 and CDR2: DFQATT, SNEGSKA (reference sequence). V lost 7 bases to trimming and J lost 1 base, with 19 bases between them. The CDR3 contains 15 residues. CDR3 amino acids: CSGAVGGHWNTEAFF. The CDR3 DNA reads TGCAGTGGGGCGGTAGGGGGACATTGGAACACTGAAGCTTTCTTT.

The chain employs TRBV20-1 and TRBJ1-1, with D perhaps TRBD1 (5 bases). CDR1 and CDR2 from the germline V gene are DFQATT and SNEGSKA (reference sequence). CDR3 length: 13 residues. V was trimmed by 5 bases and J by 1 base, leaving 11 bases between them. In DNA, the CDR3 is TGCAGTGCTGGTGCGGGGCAGAACACTGAAGCTTTCTTT. This encodes CSAGAGQNTEAFF.